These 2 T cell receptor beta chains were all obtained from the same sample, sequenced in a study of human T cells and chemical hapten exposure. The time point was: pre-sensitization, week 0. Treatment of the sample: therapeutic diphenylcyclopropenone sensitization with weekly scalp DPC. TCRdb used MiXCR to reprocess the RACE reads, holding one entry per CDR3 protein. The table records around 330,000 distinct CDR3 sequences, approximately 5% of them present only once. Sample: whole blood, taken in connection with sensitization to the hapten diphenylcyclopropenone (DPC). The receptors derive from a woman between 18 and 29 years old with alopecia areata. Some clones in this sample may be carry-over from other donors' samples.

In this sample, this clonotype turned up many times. In DNA form, the CDR3 reads TGTGCCAGCTCACCACCCCGGACAGGGAGACGAACAGATACGCAGTATTTT. Translation gives CASSPPRTGRRTDTQYF. The chain couples TRBV18 to TRBJ2-3; 8 nucleotides line up with TRBD1. The CDR3 is made up of 17 amino acids. J lost 3 bases, V lost 0 bases, and 8 bases had no gene match. Germline V gene data show CDR1 as KGHSH and CDR2 as LQKENI.

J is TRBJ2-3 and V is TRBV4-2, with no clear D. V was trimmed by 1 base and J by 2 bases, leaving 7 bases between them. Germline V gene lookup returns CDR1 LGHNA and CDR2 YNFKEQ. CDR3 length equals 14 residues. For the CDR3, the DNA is TGTGCCAGCAGCCAAGGGAGTGTCACAGATACGCAGTATTTT. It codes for CASSQGSVTDTQYF.